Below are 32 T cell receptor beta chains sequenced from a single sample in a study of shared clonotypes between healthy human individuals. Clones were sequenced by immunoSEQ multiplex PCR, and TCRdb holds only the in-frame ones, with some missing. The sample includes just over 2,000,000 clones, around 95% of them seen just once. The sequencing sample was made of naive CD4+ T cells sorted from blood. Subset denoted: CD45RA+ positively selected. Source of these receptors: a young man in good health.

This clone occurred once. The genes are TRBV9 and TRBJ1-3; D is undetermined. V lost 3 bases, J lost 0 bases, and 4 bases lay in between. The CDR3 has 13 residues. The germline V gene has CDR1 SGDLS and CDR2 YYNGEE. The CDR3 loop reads CASSDRSGNTIYF. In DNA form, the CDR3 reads TGTGCCAGCAGCGACCGCTCTGGAAACACCATATATTTT.

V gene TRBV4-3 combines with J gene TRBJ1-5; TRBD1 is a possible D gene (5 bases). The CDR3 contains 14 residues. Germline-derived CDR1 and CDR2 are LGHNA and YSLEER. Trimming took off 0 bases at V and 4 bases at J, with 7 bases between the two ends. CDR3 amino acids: CASSQEEGNQPQHF. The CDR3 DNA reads TGCGCCAGCAGCCAAGAGGAGGGGAATCAGCCCCAGCATTTT.

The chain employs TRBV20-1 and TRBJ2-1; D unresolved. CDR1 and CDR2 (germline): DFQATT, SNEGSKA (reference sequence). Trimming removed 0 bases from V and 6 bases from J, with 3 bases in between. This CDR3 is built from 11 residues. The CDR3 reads CSARETNEQFF. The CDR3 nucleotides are TGCAGTGCTAGAGAGACCAATGAGCAGTTCTTC.

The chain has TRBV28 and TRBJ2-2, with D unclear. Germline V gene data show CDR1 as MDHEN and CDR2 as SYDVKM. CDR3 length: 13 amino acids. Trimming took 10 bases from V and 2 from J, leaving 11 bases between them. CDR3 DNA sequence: TGTGCCATAAAAGGCCCTAACACCGGGGAGCTGTTTTTT. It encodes CAIKGPNTGELFF.

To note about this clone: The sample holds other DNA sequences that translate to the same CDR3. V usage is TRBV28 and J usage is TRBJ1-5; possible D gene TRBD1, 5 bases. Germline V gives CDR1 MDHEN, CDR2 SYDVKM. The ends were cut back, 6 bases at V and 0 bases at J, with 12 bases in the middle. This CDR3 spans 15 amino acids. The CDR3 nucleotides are TGTGCCAGCAGCCTGACGGGGACTAGCAATCAGCCCCAGCATTTT. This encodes CASSLTGTSNQPQHF. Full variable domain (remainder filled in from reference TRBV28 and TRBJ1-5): DVKVTQSSRYLVKRTGEKVFLECVQDMDHENMFWYRQDPGLGLRLIYFSYDVKMKEKGDIPEGYSVSREKKERFSLILESASTNQTSMYLCASSLTGTSNQPQHFGDGTRLSIL.

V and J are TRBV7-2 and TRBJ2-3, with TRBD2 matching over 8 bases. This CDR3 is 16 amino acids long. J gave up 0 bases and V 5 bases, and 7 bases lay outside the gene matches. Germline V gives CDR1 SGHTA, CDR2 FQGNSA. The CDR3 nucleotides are TGTGCCAGCAGCCCTGTAGCGGGAACTAGCACAGATACGCAGTATTTT. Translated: CASSPVAGTSTDTQYF.

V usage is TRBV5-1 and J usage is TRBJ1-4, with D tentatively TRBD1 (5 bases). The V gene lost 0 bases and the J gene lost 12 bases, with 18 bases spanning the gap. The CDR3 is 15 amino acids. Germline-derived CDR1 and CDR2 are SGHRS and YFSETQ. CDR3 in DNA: TGCGCCAGCAGCTTGGCCGGGACTAAACCAGTTGAACTGTTTTTT. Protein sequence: CASSLAGTKPVELFF.

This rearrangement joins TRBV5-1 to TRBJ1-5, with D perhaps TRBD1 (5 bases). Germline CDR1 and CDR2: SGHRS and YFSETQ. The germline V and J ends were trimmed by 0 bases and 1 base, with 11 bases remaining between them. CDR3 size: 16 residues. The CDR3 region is CASSLEGGESNQPQHF. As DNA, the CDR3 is TGCGCCAGCAGCTTGGAAGGAGGGGAAAGCAATCAGCCCCAGCATTTT. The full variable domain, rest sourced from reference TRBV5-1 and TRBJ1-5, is KAGVTQTPRYLIKTRGQQVTLSCSPISGHRSVSWYQQTPGQGLQFLFEYFSETQRNKGNFPGRFSGRQFSNSRSEMNVSTLELGDSALYLCASSLEGGESNQPQHFGDGTRLSIL.

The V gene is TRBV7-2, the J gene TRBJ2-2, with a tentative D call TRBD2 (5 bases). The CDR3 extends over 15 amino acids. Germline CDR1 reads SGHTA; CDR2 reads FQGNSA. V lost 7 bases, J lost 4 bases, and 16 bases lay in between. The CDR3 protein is CASIPRGQFTGELFF. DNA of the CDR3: TGTGCCAGCATCCCCCGAGGGCAGTTCACCGGGGAGCTGTTTTTT.

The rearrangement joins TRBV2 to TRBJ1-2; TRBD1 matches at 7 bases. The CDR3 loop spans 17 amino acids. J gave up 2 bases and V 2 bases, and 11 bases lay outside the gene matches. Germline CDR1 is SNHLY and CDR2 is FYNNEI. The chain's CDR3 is CASSESSTGLYNYGYTF. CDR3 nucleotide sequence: TGTGCCAGCAGTGAATCTTCGACAGGGCTTTACAACTATGGCTACACCTTC.

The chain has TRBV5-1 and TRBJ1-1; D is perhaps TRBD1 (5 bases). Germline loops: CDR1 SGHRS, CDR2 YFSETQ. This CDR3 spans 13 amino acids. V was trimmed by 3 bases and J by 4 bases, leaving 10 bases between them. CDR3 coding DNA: TGCGCCAGCAGCTCAGGGTACGGCACTGAAGCTTTCTTT. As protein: CASSSGYGTEAFF.

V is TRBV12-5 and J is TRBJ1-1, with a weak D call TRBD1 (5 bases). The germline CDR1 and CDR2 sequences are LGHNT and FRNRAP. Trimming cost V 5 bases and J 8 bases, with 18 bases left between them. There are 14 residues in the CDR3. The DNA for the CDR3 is TGTGCTAGTGGTAATTCCGGGACGGCGATAGAAGCTTTCTTT. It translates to CASGNSGTAIEAFF.

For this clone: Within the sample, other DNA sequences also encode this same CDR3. CDR3 nucleotide sequence: TGTGCCAGCAGCACCCGAGATACGCAGTATTTT. This encodes CASSTRDTQYF. V usage is TRBV6-5 and J usage is TRBJ2-3; D not resolved. V was shortened by 6 bases and J by 5 bases, with 6 bases between the two germline ends. The CDR3 runs to 11 residues. Germline CDR1 MNHEY, CDR2 SVGAGI.

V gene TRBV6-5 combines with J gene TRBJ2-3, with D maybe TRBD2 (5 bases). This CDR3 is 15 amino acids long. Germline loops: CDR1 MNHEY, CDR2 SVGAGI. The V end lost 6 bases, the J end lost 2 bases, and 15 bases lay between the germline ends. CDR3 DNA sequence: TGTGCCAGCAGCACGCTGAGGGTTAACACAGATACGCAGTATTTT. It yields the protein CASSTLRVNTDTQYF.

The CDR3 DNA is TGTGCTAGTGCCTACCGGGACAGTGGAGAGACCCAGTACTTC. Its translation is CASAYRDSGETQYF. The V gene is TRBV12-5, the J gene TRBJ2-5, with 7 nucleotides matching TRBD1. CDR1 is LGHNT, CDR2 FRNRAP, per germline. CDR3 size: 14 residues. The junction had 9 bases not matched to a gene; V was cut back by 7 bases and J by 4 bases.

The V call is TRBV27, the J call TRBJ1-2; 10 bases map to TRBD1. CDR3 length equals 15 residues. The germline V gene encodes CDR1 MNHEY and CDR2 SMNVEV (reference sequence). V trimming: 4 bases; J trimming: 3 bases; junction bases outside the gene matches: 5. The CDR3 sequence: CASSSRDRGYYGYTF. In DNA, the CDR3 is TGTGCCAGCAGTTCCCGGGACAGGGGATACTATGGCTACACCTTC.

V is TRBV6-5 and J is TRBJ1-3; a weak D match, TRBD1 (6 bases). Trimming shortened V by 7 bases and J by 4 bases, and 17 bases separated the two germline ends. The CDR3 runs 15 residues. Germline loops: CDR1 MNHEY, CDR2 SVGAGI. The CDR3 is CASTDLTGTGNTIYF. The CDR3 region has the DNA TGTGCCAGCACCGACCTTACAGGGACAGGAAACACCATATATTTT.

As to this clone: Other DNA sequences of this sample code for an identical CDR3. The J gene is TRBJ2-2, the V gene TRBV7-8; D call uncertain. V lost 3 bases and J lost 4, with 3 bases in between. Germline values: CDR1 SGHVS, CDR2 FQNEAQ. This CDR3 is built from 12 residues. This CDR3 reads CASSFSTGELFF. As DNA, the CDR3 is TGTGCCAGCAGCTTCAGCACCGGGGAGCTGTTTTTT.

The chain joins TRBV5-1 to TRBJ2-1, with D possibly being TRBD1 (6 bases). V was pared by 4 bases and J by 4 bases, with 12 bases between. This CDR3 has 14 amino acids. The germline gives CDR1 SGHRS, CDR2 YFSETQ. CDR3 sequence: CASSVDRIYNEQFF. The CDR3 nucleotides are TGCGCCAGCAGCGTAGACAGGATATACAATGAGCAGTTCTTC.

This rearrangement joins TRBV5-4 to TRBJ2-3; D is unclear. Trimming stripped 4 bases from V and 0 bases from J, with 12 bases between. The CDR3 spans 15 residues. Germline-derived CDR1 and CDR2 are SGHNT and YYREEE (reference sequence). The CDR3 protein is CASSKEVGSTDTQYF. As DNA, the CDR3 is TGTGCCAGCAGCAAGGAAGTTGGGAGCACAGATACGCAGTATTTT.

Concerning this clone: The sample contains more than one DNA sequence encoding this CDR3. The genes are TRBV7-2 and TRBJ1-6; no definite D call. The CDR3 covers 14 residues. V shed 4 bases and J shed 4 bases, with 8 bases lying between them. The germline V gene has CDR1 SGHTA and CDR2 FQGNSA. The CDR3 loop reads CASSSTLYNSPLHF. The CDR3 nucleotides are TGTGCCAGCAGCTCGACCCTATATAATTCACCCCTCCACTTT.

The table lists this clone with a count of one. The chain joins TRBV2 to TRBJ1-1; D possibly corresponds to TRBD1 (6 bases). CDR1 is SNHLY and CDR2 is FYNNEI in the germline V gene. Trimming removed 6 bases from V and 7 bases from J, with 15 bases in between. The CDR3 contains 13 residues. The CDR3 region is CASRSWGAIEAFF. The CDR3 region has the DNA TGTGCCAGCAGATCCTGGGGGGCTATTGAAGCTTTCTTT. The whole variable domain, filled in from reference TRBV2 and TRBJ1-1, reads EPEVTQTPSHQVTQMGQEVILRCVPISNHLYFYWYRQILGQKVEFLVSFYNNEISEKSEIFDDQFSVERPDGSNFTLKIRSTKLEDSAMYFCASRSWGAIEAFFGQGTRLTVV.

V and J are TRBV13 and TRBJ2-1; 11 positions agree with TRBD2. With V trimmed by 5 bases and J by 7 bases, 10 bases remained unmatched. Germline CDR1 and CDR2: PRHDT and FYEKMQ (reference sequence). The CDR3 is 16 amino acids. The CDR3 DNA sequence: TGTGCCAGCAGCGGATTGACTAGCGGGATGCCGAATGAGCAGTTCTTC. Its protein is CASSGLTSGMPNEQFF.

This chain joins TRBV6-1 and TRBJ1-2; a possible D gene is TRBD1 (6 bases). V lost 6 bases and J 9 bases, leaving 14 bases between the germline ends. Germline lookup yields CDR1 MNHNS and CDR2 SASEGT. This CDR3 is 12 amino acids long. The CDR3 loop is CASSEQGPSYTF. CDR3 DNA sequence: TGTGCCAGCAGCGAACAGGGCCCAAGCTACACCTTC.

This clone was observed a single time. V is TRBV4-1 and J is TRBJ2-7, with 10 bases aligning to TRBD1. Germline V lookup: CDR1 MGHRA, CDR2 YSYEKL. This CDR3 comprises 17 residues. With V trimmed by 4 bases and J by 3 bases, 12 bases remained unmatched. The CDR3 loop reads CASSPSATGTGVYEQYF. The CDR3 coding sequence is TGCGCCAGCAGCCCCAGCGCTACCGGGACAGGGGTCTACGAGCAGTACTTC.

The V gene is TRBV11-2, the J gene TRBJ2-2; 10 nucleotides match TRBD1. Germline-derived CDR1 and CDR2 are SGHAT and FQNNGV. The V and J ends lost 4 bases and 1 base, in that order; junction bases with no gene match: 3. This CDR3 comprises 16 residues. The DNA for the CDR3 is TGTGCCAGCAGCTCCGGACAGGGGGGGAACACCGGGGAGCTGTTTTTT. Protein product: CASSSGQGGNTGELFF.

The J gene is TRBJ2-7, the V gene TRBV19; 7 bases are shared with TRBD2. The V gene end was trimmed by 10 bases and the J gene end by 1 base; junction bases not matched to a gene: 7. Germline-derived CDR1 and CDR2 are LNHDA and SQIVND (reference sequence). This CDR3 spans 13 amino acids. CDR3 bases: TGTGCCACGCGGGAGTTCGGGTCCTACGAGCAGTACTTC. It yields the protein CATREFGSYEQYF.

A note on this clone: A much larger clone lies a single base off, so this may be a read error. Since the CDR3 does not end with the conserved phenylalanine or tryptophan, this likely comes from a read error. The CDR3 region has the DNA TGCGCCAGCAGCCAAGATTACCGTAGAAATGAAAAACTGTTTCTT. Its protein product is CASSQDYRRNEKLFL. V gene TRBV4-3 combines with J gene TRBJ1-4; no clear D. CDR3 size: 15 residues. V was clipped by 0 bases and J by 5 bases, with 10 bases between them. Germline V gene lookup returns CDR1 LGHNA and CDR2 YSLEER.

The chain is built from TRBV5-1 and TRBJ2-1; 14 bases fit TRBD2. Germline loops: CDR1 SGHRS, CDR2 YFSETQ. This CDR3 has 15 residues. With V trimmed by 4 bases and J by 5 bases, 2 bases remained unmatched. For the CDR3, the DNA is TGCGCCAGCAGCGGGACTAGCGGGAGTCACAATGAGCAGTTCTTC. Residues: CASSGTSGSHNEQFF.

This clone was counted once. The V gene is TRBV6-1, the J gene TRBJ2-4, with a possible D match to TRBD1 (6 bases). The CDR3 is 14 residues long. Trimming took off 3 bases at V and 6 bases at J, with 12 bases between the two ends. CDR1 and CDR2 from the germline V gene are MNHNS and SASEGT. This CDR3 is CASSELQGRNIQYF. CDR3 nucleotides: TGTGCCAGCAGTGAGTTGCAGGGGAGAAACATTCAGTACTTC.

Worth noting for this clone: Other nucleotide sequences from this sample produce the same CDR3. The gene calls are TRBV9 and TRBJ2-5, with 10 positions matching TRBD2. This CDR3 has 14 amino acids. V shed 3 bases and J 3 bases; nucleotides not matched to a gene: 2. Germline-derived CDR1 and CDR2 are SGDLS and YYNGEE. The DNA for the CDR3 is TGTGCCAGCAGCGCCGGACTAGCGGAAGAGACCCAGTACTTC. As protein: CASSAGLAEETQYF.

The CDR3 DNA sequence: TGTGCCAGCAGTCCACTAGCGACCACCTACGAGCAGTACTTC. Its protein product is CASSPLATTYEQYF. This chain uses TRBV6-5 with TRBJ2-7, with 7 bases that match TRBD2. The CDR3 contains 14 residues. The trim removed 5 bases at V and 2 bases at J, leaving 6 bases unmatched. Germline CDR1 is MNHEY and CDR2 is SVGAGI.